A selection of T cell receptor beta chains follows, all from one sample in a study of identical twins. TCRdb independently ran MiXCR on the 5' RACE reads; one entry per CDR3 protein. Of some 1,700,000 distinct CDR3 sequences in the sample, less than 35% are singletons; the top ten hold approximately 0.29%. Sequences were obtained from cord blood. The source of these receptors is a newborn girl in good health. CDR3s include the opening cysteine and the closing phenylalanine or tryptophan. The D gene is left open where the match is weak. Not every row has a clone size; where given, it reads once, few, many or a size class.

j_gene	abundance	v_gene	d_gene	CDR3nt	CDR3aa
TRBJ2-7	.	TRBV18	TRBD2	TGTGCCAGCTCACCATCCGGGGGGGCTATCTACGAGCAGTACTTC	CASSPSGGAIYEQYF
TRBJ2-3	.	TRBV12-3/TRBV12-4	TRBD1	TGTGCCAGCAGCCCGCGCCCGGGACAGAGGTCCAGGGATACGCAGTATTTT	CASSPRPGQRSRDTQYF
TRBJ2-3	few	TRBV28	.	TGTGCCAGCAGTTCCCATAGCGTGGATACGCAGTATTTT	CASSSHSVDTQYF
TRBJ2-7	once	TRBV20-1	.	TGCAGTGCGAAAAATATATGGGGTTTGAACGAGCAGTACTTC	CSAKNIWGLNEQYF
TRBJ2-1	many	TRBV6-1	.	TGTGCCAGCAGCCATCGCGGGCCCGTGTTACTCTACAATGAGCAGTTCTTC	CASSHRGPVLLYNEQFF
TRBJ2-4	.	TRBV12-3/TRBV12-4	.	TGTGCCAGCAGTTATCGGGCAGTGCAGTACTTC	CASSYRAVQYF
TRBJ1-1	.	TRBV11-2	.	TGTGCCAGCAGCTTAGCCAGGGGAGAGGGTGAAGCTTTCTTT	CASSLARGEGEAFF
TRBJ2-7	few	TRBV4-2	TRBD2	TGTGCCAGCAGCCAGTCCGGGACTAGCGGCTCCTACGAGCAGTACTTC	CASSQSGTSGSYEQYF
TRBJ2-3	many	TRBV5-1	.	TGTGCTAGCAGCTTAGGCGGGACTAGCACAGATACGCAGTATTTT	CASSLGGTSTDTQYF
TRBJ2-5	few	TRBV20-1	TRBD2	TGCAGTGCTACGCGGGAGTTGGGGACCCAGTACTTC	CSATRELGTQYF
TRBJ2-3	.	TRBV11-2	.	TGTGCCAGCAGCTTAGGTTTGGTAGCGGGCACAGATACGCAGTATTTT	CASSLGLVAGTDTQYF
TRBJ2-1	.	TRBV3-1	.	TGTGCCAGCAGCCAAGAGGGGTTCGCCTACGAGCAGTTCTTC	CASSQEGFAYEQFF
TRBJ2-1	few	TRBV20-1	TRBD2	TGCAGTGCTAGAACCGTAGCGGGGGGCGGGGTTAATGAGCAGTTCTTC	CSARTVAGGGVNEQFF
TRBJ2-3	.	TRBV15	.	TGTGCCACCAGCAGAGACTGGGACGGAACTAGCACAGATACGCAGTATTTT	CATSRDWDGTSTDTQYF
TRBJ2-7	many	TRBV12-3/TRBV12-4	.	TGTGCCAGCACGACAACGGCGTCCTACGAGCAGTACTTC	CASTTTASYEQYF